This T cell receptor (beta chain) was found in a study of blood T cell repertoires in COVID-19. Profiling relied on immunoSEQ multiplex PCR, and the TCRdb table lists in-frame clones only, not all of them. Of under 200,000 clones in the sample, around nine tenths are singletons; the top ten hold about 0.8%. V lost 1 base and J 2 bases, leaving 8 bases between the germline ends. The CDR3 consists of 15 residues. The germline V gene has CDR1 MNHNS and CDR2 SASEGT. The sample taken for sequencing was PBMCs or T cells enriched from blood (not recorded which). This receptor was taken from a woman younger than 35 who had recovered from COVID-19. The chain links TRBV6-1 to TRBJ2-2, with a possible D match to TRBD1 (5 bases). The CDR3 reads CASSEGRDNTGELFF. The CDR3 DNA reads as TGTGCCAGCAGTGAAGGCAGGGATAACACCGGGGAGCTGTTTTTT.